Listed below are T cell receptor beta chains from one sample, sequenced in a study of Ad26.COV2.S vaccination and SARS-CoV-2 variants. The table came from immunoSEQ multiplex PCR; TCRdb's copy has only in-frame clones and leaves some out. This table has 380,000 or so clones, roughly 85% appearing once. The specimen was peripheral blood, collected in a trial of Ad26.COV2.S vaccine versus placebo. These receptor sequences come from a person aged 18-65 years who received the Ad26.COV2.S COVID-19 vaccine or a placebo. The CDR3 runs from the conserved cysteine through the conserved F or W. Fields, in order: V gene, CDR3 protein.

>TRBV6-5
CASRLGTYEQYF
>TRBV7-2
CASSLTQGDTIYF
>TRBV5-6
CASSFGDSSYEQYF
>TRBV7-3
CASSLGGDTEAFF
>TRBV2
CASRTADYGYTF
>TRBV9
CASSPRTSGNGETQYF
>TRBV5-1
CASSLAGHSYEQYF
>TRBV6-1
CASSLATGGNGYTF
>TRBV19
CASSTHGQGTVTQYF
>TRBV4-1
CASSLPGANTEAFF
>TRBV5-1
CASSSTPAETQYF
>TRBV9
CASSNDAGATEAFF
>TRBV7-9
CASSLEILAGDAETQYF
>TRBV6-4
CASSEAGGQQNEQFF
>TRBV9
CASSVGTAETYEQYF
>TRBV6-5
CASSSTRTDTQYF
>TRBV9
CASSGLMRANYGYTF
>TRBV19
CASSIRDSNQPQHF
>TRBV6-6
CASSYRAGMVYGYTF
>TRBV1
CTSSQDAERINSPLHF